The present entry profiles one TCR beta chain with its context. These data belong to a study of T cells expressing NK-cell markers. The wider study: Sorted CD3+CD56+NKG2C+, CD3+CD56+NKG2C- and CD3+CD56-NKG2C+ T-cell subsets were beta-chain profiled. HCMV serostatus: seven of eight sequenced donors positive, one negative.

The CDR3 spans 15 residues. CDR1 SEHNR and CDR2 FQNEAQ come from the germline V gene (reference sequence). TCRdb reprocessed the 5' RACE reads and reports one entry per CDR3 protein, with no DNA. In all, the sample yields around 470,000 distinct CDR3 sequences. The receptor's source is a woman in her 50s in good health. Sequencing used blood T cells: a sorted CD56 or NKG2C T cell subset, CD4+ or CD8+ T cells, or bulk PBMC T cells (not recorded which). The chain is built from TRBV7-9 and TRBJ2-3; the D gene TCRdb calls, TRBD2, cannot be checked with no DNA. CDR3 residues: CASSKRLPSTDTQYF.